Shown below are 29 T cell receptor beta chains from a single sample sequenced in a study of cytomegalovirus exposure and HLA in healthy donors. The study ran its PCR with 60 Vbeta and 13 Jbeta primers. Sequencing was performed with immunoSEQ multiplex PCR; in TCRdb, only in-frame clones are kept and a portion is missing. The sample includes over 150,000 clones, roughly 82% of them seen just once. Input material: PBMCs. All receptors come from a man aged 45-65 years in good health and CMV-seropositive.

The chain combines TRBV28 with TRBJ1-2; no reliable D call. The V gene lost 6 bases and the J gene lost 4 bases, with 15 bases spanning the gap. Germline CDR1 reads MDHEN; CDR2 reads SYDVKM. This CDR3 comprises 14 residues. The CDR3, as DNA: TGTGCCAGCAGCCGAGGTGGAGGTCCCTATGGCTACACCTTC. Encoded protein: CASSRGGGPYGYTF.

CDR3 DNA: TGTGCCAGCAGTTCTGGGGTCAGGGGACAATACGAGCAGTACTTC. Translating gives CASSSGVRGQYEQYF. The V and J genes are TRBV6-5 and TRBJ2-7, with D perhaps TRBD1 (6 bases). Germline V lookup: CDR1 MNHEY, CDR2 SVGAGI. Trimming cost V 4 bases and J 4 bases, with 17 bases left between them. The CDR3 runs 15 residues.

The V call is TRBV9, the J call TRBJ1-1; 8 nucleotides line up with TRBD1. CDR3 length: 14 residues. V trimming: 5 bases; J trimming: 5 bases; junction bases outside the gene matches: 8. Germline-derived CDR1 and CDR2 are SGDLS and YYNGEE. In DNA, the CDR3 is TGTGCCAGCAGAGGACAGGGAGGTGGAACTGAAGCTTTCTTT. Encoded protein: CASRGQGGGTEAFF. Variable domain in full (rest from reference TRBV9 and TRBJ1-1): DSGVTQTPKHLITATGQRVTLRCSPRSGDLSVYWYQQSLDQGLQFLIQYYNGEERAKGNILERFSAQQFPDLHSELNLSSLELGDSALYFCASRGQGGGTEAFFGQGTRLTVV.

The rearrangement links TRBV7-2 to TRBJ2-1; a possible D gene is TRBD2 (6 bases). The length of the CDR3 is 13 residues. Germline V gene sequence: CDR1 SGHTA, CDR2 FQGNSA. With 5 bases removed from V and 10 bases from J, the gap between germline ends came to 15 bases. Here the CDR3 reads CASSPRLVEEQFF. The CDR3, as DNA: TGTGCCAGCAGCCCTCGACTAGTTGAGGAGCAGTTCTTC.

This clone was seen once. CDR3 in DNA: TGTGCCAGCAGCGTAGGCGCTAGCGGGAGATACAATGAGCAGTTCTTC. It translates to CASSVGASGRYNEQFF. The V call is TRBV9, the J call TRBJ2-1, with 10 bases aligning to TRBD2. This CDR3 region has 16 residues. With 0 bases clipped from V and 4 bases from J, the junction kept 4 bases outside the gene matches. In germline, CDR1 is SGDLS, CDR2 YYNGEE.

J is TRBJ2-3 and V is TRBV4-1; D gene unclear. Germline CDR1 is MGHRA and CDR2 is YSYEKL. The CDR3 has 17 residues. Deletions cut 5 bases from V and 3 bases from J, with 21 bases between. DNA for the CDR3: TGCGCCAGCAGCTCAGATGGAGCCAGCCCCTTAACAGATACGCAGTATTTT. Residues: CASSSDGASPLTDTQYF.

In the case of this clone: One end of the junction varies from germline; a read error may be responsible. The chain links TRBV5-4 to TRBJ1-6; maybe TRBD1 (6 bases). The CDR3 totals 16 residues. The germline V gene encodes CDR1 SGHNT and CDR2 YYREEE (reference sequence). Here the CDR3 reads CVSSTIDRSGNSPLHF. The CDR3 DNA reads as TGTGTCAGCAGCACAATCGACAGGAGTGGTAATTCACCCCTCCACTTT.

This clone appeared a few times. Other DNA sequences in the same sample also yield this CDR3. The rearrangement uses TRBV5-4 and TRBJ1-3; a possible D gene is TRBD1 (6 bases). V was clipped by 1 base and J by 1 base, with 6 bases between them. The germline gives CDR1 SGHNT, CDR2 YYREEE (reference sequence). This CDR3 spans 14 amino acids. This CDR3 is CASSLTGSGNTIYF. The CDR3 coding sequence is TGTGCCAGCAGCTTGACAGGGTCTGGAAACACCATATATTTT. Using reference TRBV5-4 and TRBJ1-3 for the parts outside the CDR3, the full variable domain is ETGVTQSPTHLIKTRGQQVTLRCSSQSGHNTVSWYQQALGQGPQFIFQYYREEENGRGNFPPRFSGLQFPNYSSELNVNALELDDSALYLCASSLTGSGNTIYFGEGSWLTVV.

The chain joins TRBV6-5 to TRBJ2-3; 9 bases line up with TRBD2. V shed 0 bases and J 6 bases; nucleotides not matched to a gene: 7. Germline V gene sequence: CDR1 MNHEY, CDR2 SVGAGI. The CDR3 is made up of 16 amino acids. CDR3 in amino acids: CASSYSGRGGRDTQYF. The CDR3 DNA reads as TGTGCCAGCAGTTACTCGGGGCGGGGGGGCCGGGATACGCAGTATTTT.

This clone was counted between two and nine times. The chain combines TRBV19 with TRBJ1-1; D ambiguous. V lost 4 bases and J 7 bases, leaving 7 bases between the germline ends. Looked up from germline, CDR1 is LNHDA and CDR2 is SQIVND (reference sequence). The CDR3 has 11 amino acids. The CDR3 DNA follows: TGTGCCAGTAGTAACACCAATGAAGCTTTCTTT. The encoded protein is CASSNTNEAFF.

The gene calls are TRBV19 and TRBJ1-3, with TRBD1 identical over 7 bases. V lost 8 bases to trimming and J lost 0 bases; unmatched junction nucleotides: 4. This CDR3 has 14 amino acids. The germline CDR1 and CDR2 sequences are LNHDA and SQIVND (reference sequence). Here the CDR3 reads CASEGTVSGNTIYF. The CDR3 DNA is TGTGCCAGTGAAGGGACAGTCTCTGGAAACACCATATATTTT.

This clone has more than one count but fewer than ten. The chain couples TRBV4-1 to TRBJ2-1, with D perhaps matching TRBD2 (6 bases). Trimming cost V 4 bases and J 6 bases, with 16 bases left between them. The CDR3 contains 15 residues. Germline-derived CDR1 and CDR2 are MGHRA and YSYEKL. The DNA of the CDR3 is TGCGCCAGCAGCCGCCTATGGGGGGACGGCAATGAGCAGTTCTTC. This gives the protein CASSRLWGDGNEQFF.

This chain links TRBV4-3 with TRBJ2-7; D is undetermined. The CDR3 spans 16 residues. With 0 bases removed from V and 0 bases from J, the gap between germline ends came to 12 bases. Germline CDR1 LGHNA, CDR2 YSLEER. The CDR3 reads CASSQEASESSYEQYF. DNA of the CDR3: TGCGCCAGCAGCCAAGAAGCCTCTGAGAGCTCCTACGAGCAGTACTTC.

The rearrangement links TRBV27 to TRBJ2-5; TRBD2 agrees at 7 bases. Trimming removed 5 bases from V and 7 bases from J; junction bases left unmatched: 13. Germline V gene lookup returns CDR1 MNHEY and CDR2 SMNVEV (reference sequence). This CDR3 has 15 amino acids. The DNA of the CDR3 is TGTGCCAGCAGTCCCCGGACTAGGCCCCCAGGGACCCAGTACTTC. Translated, it gives CASSPRTRPPGTQYF.

This rearrangement joins TRBV6-1 to TRBJ1-1, with D uncertain. V lost 5 bases, J lost 2 bases, and 12 bases lay in between. Germline CDR1 MNHNS, CDR2 SASEGT. The CDR3 runs 14 residues. The CDR3 nucleotides read TGTGCCAGCAGTCCGAACAGCCCTAACACTGAAGCTTTCTTT. Residues: CASSPNSPNTEAFF.

The chain joins TRBV2 to TRBJ2-7; 12 nucleotides agree with TRBD1. J gave up 5 bases and V 5 bases, and 7 bases lay outside the gene matches. Germline-derived CDR1 and CDR2 are SNHLY and FYNNEI. The CDR3 sequence is 15 residues long. CDR3 nucleotide sequence: TGTGCCAGCAGTCGGGACAGGGGGCGCATAGACGAGCAGTACTTC. It yields the protein CASSRDRGRIDEQYF.

V usage is TRBV4-1 and J usage is TRBJ2-7; D not resolved. CDR1 is MGHRA, CDR2 YSYEKL, per germline. The CDR3 runs 13 residues. The V end lost 3 bases, the J end lost 3 bases, and 9 bases lay between the germline ends. CDR3 in DNA: TGCGCCAGCAGCCACCAAAACGGCTACGAGCAGTACTTC. This codes for CASSHQNGYEQYF.

V is TRBV9 and J is TRBJ2-3, with 8 bases that match TRBD1. The germline V gene encodes CDR1 SGDLS and CDR2 YYNGEE. The CDR3 sequence is 16 residues long. Trimming removed 4 bases from V and 0 bases from J; junction bases left unmatched: 7. This chain's CDR3 is CASSSRTGISTDTQYF. The CDR3 DNA sequence: TGTGCCAGCAGCTCTCGGACAGGGATAAGCACAGATACGCAGTATTTT.

CDR3 amino acids: CASSSRGAGGTDTQYF. DNA for the CDR3: TGTGCCAGCAGCAGTAGAGGAGCGGGGGGGACAGATACGCAGTATTTT. V usage is TRBV7-2 and J usage is TRBJ2-3; 10 bases fit TRBD2. After removal of 5 bases from V and 3 bases from J, the junction contained 8 bases not matched to a gene. The length of the CDR3 is 16 residues. Germline V gene lookup returns CDR1 SGHTA and CDR2 FQGNSA.

The chain employs TRBV1 and TRBJ2-3; TRBD2, the table's D call, was not compared with the DNA. TRBV1 is given as a pseudogene. The CDR3 is 19 amino acids. The chain's CDR3 is CTSSQEALAGYASTDTQYF. The CDR3 DNA is TGCACCAGCAGCCAAGAGGCTTTAGCGGGCTACGCTAGCACAGATACGCAGTATTTT.

The J gene is TRBJ1-1, the V gene TRBV2; the D gene is possibly TRBD1 (5 bases). The CDR3 extends over 15 amino acids. Trimming left V 4 bases short and J 5 bases short, with 17 bases between. The germline gives CDR1 SNHLY, CDR2 FYNNEI. Here the CDR3 reads CASSVQGLGITEAFF. CDR3 nucleotides: TGTGCCAGCAGTGTTCAGGGCTTGGGGATTACTGAAGCTTTCTTT. The full variable domain, with the rest looked up from reference TRBV2 and TRBJ1-1, is EPEVTQTPSHQVTQMGQEVILRCVPISNHLYFYWYRQILGQKVEFLVSFYNNEISEKSEIFDDQFSVERPDGSNFTLKIRSTKLEDSAMYFCASSVQGLGITEAFFGQGTRLTVV.

This clone was seen just once. V usage is TRBV6-6 and J usage is TRBJ2-7, with D possibly TRBD2 on 7 matching bases. V lost 0 bases, J lost 1 base, and 13 bases lay in between. Germline V gene data show CDR1 as MNHNY and CDR2 as SVGAGI (reference sequence). The CDR3 is 16 residues long. This chain's CDR3 is CASSYSGGQRSYEQYF. In nucleotides, the CDR3 is TGTGCCAGCAGTTACTCCGGGGGGCAGCGTTCCTACGAGCAGTACTTC.

The chain recombines TRBV6-1 with TRBJ2-5; no definite D call. Germline V gives CDR1 MNHNS, CDR2 SASEGT. Trimming took off 11 bases at V and 3 bases at J, with 16 bases between the two ends. This CDR3 is built from 13 residues. For the CDR3, the DNA is TGTGCCTCCCGGCGGCGCGTTGAAGAGACCCAGTACTTC. Translated: CASRRRVEETQYF.

The genes are TRBV28 and TRBJ2-7; D not certain. The V gene lost 2 bases and the J gene lost 0 bases, with 5 bases spanning the gap. This CDR3 region has 13 residues. The V gene's germline CDR1 is MDHEN and CDR2 SYDVKM. For the CDR3, the DNA is TGTGCCAGCAGTTTACCAGACTCCTACGAGCAGTACTTC. Amino acid sequence: CASSLPDSYEQYF. The full variable domain, with the rest looked up from reference TRBV28 and TRBJ2-7, is DVKVTQSSRYLVKRTGEKVFLECVQDMDHENMFWYRQDPGLGLRLIYFSYDVKMKEKGDIPEGYSVSREKKERFSLILESASTNQTSMYLCASSLPDSYEQYFGPGTRLTVT.

This chain uses TRBV29-1 with TRBJ2-7; 7 bases fit TRBD1. Trimming cost V 3 bases and J 3 bases; bases outside gene matches: 2. The CDR3 runs to 12 residues. Looked up from germline, CDR1 is SQVTM and CDR2 is ANQGSEA. CDR3 nucleotides: TGCAGCGTTGAGGGGGACAGCTACGAGCAGTACTTC. This gives the protein CSVEGDSYEQYF.

The V call is TRBV18, the J call TRBJ1-3, with TRBD1 matching 7 bases. The CDR3 consists of 17 residues. CDR1 and CDR2 from the germline V gene are KGHSH and LQKENI. The ends lost 3 bases at V and 0 bases at J; junction bases unmatched: 8. DNA for the CDR3: TGTGCCAGCTCACCGGTTGGACAGGCTCGCTCTGGAAACACCATATATTTT. Translating gives CASSPVGQARSGNTIYF. Variable domain in full (rest from reference TRBV18 and TRBJ1-3): NAGVMQNPRHLVRRRGQEARLRCSPMKGHSHVYWYRQLPEEGLKFMVYLQKENIIDESGMPKERFSAEFPKEGPSILRIQQVVRGDSAAYFCASSPVGQARSGNTIYFGEGSWLTVV.

This clone was seen a handful of times. This rearrangement joins TRBV6-6 to TRBJ2-7; 10 bases match TRBD2. CDR1 is MNHNY, CDR2 SVGAGI, per germline (reference sequence). The J segment lost 3 bases and the V segment lost 6 bases, leaving 5 bases of the junction unmatched. CDR3 length equals 14 residues. The CDR3 loop is CASSSLAGVYEQYF. The DNA of the CDR3 is TGTGCCAGCAGCTCCCTAGCGGGAGTCTACGAGCAGTACTTC.

In this sample, this clone turned up once. This chain uses TRBV28 with TRBJ2-2; tentative D call: TRBD1 (6 bases). Per the germline V gene, CDR1 is MDHEN and CDR2 is SYDVKM. CDR3 length: 14 residues. V lost 5 bases to trimming and J lost 5 bases, with 12 bases between them. CDR3 in DNA: TGTGCCAGCAGTCCTGGACAGCAGACCGGGGAGCTGTTTTTT. Protein product: CASSPGQQTGELFF.

This chain connects TRBV7-9 to TRBJ2-7, with 10 positions matching TRBD1. Looked up from germline, CDR1 is SEHNR and CDR2 is FQNEAQ (reference sequence). The CDR3 consists of 14 residues. J lost 4 bases, V lost 5 bases, and 5 bases had no gene match. In DNA, the CDR3 is TGTGCCAGCAGCCCTCGGGACAGGGGATACGAGCAGTACTTC. This gives the protein CASSPRDRGYEQYF.